This TCR beta chain is from a study of OX40 agonist ivuxolimab in advanced cancers. There are 15 residues in the CDR3. V was trimmed by 2 bases and J by 6 bases, leaving 14 bases between them. Germline CDR1 and CDR2: MNHEY and SMNVEV (reference sequence). The method was immunoSEQ multiplex PCR; TCRdb's version includes in-frame clones alone and lacks a portion of them. This sample has about 48,000 clones, with around 88% found just once. The V gene is TRBV27, the J gene TRBJ2-1; possibly TRBD1 for D (5 bases). This TCR came from an adult with an advanced solid tumor such as melanoma, head and neck, liver or kidney cancer. This specimen was CD4+ or CD8+ T cells sorted from blood, taken in a trial of the OX40 agonist ivuxolimab. CDR3 in amino acids: CASSLGYRFRNEQFF. CDR3 DNA sequence: TGTGCCAGCAGTTTAGGCTACAGGTTTCGCAATGAGCAGTTCTTC.